This T cell receptor (beta chain) stems from a study of shared clonotypes between healthy human individuals. Study conclusions and caveats: For naive CD4 cells, roughly 5% of clonotypes were shared across a handful of donors. Limited genetic and exposure-history diversity came from having few donors.

As handled by the study authors: ImmunoSEQ yielded junction-only sequences lacking quality scores, so filtering differed. Clones were sequenced by immunoSEQ multiplex PCR, and TCRdb holds only the in-frame ones, with some missing. That table gives V, J and clone size, and the DNA gave D and trimming. The repertoire includes about 680,000 clones, less than 80% of them detected once, and about 1.8% sits in the top ten. Investigators divided CD4+ cells into CD45RA+ naive and CD45RA-negative memory subsets. Trimming cost V 10 bases and J 4 bases; bases outside gene matches: 13. Germline CDR1 is MNHEY and CDR2 is SVGAGI. The CDR3 spans 15 residues. As for this clone: What it binds is not known.

The rearrangement uses TRBV6-5 and TRBJ2-7, with 10 positions matching TRBD1. This TCR was recovered from a woman aged 25 to 39 in good health. Material for sequencing was memory CD4+ T cells sorted from blood. Subset described: CD45RA-negative fraction. The CDR3 is CATKRGQGTVYEQYF. The DNA for the CDR3 is TGTGCCACCAAAAGGGGACAGGGGACCGTATACGAGCAGTACTTC.